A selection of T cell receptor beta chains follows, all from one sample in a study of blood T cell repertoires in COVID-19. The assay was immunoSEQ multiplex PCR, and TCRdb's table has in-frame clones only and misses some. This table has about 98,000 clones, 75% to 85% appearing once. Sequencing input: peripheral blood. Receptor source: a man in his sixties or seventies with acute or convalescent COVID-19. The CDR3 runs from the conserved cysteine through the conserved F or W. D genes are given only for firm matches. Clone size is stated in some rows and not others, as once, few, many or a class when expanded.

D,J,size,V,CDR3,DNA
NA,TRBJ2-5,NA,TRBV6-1,CASSEVWSEETQYF,TGTGCCAGCAGTGAAGTGTGGTCAGAAGAGACCCAGTACTTC
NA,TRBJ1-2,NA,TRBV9,CASSVTLRDQSGYTF,TGTGCCAGCAGCGTAACTCTCAGGGATCAGAGTGGCTACACCTTC
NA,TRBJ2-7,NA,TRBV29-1,CSAVNGDKPSEQYF,TGCAGCGCTGTAAACGGGGATAAGCCCTCCGAGCAGTACTTC
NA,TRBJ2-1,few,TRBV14,CASSQDVGGYVANEQFF,TGTGCCAGCAGCCAAGATGTTGGGGGGTATGTTGCAAATGAGCAGTTCTTC
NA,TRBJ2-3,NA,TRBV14,CASSQQERTDTQYF,TGTGCCAGCAGCCAACAGGAAAGGACAGATACGCAGTATTTT
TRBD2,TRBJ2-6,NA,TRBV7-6,CASSLGTSGSSGANVLTF,TGTGCCAGCAGCTTAGGGACTAGCGGTAGCTCTGGGGCCAACGTCCTGACTTTC
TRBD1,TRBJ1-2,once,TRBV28,CASSGQGAYGYTF,TGTGCCAGCAGTGGACAGGGGGCGTATGGCTACACCTTC
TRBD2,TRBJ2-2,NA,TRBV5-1,CASSTVAGMAGELFF,TGCGCCAGCAGTACGGTAGCGGGAATGGCCGGGGAGCTGTTTTTT
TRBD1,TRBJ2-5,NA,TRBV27,CASSSWGTAQETQYF,TGTGCCAGCAGTTCATGGGGGACAGCCCAAGAGACCCAGTACTTC
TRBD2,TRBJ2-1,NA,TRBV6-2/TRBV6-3,CASSVGLAGGSRSEQFF,TGTGCCAGCAGTGTAGGACTAGCGGGAGGGAGCCGTAGTGAGCAGTTCTTC
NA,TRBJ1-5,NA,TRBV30,CAWSRPPRGNQPQHF,TGTGCCTGGAGTCGCCCCCCGAGGGGCAATCAGCCCCAGCATTTT
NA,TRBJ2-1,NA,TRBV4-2,CASSQDQSVTNEQFF,TGTGCCAGCAGCCAAGATCAGAGCGTTACGAATGAGCAGTTCTTC
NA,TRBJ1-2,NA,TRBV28,CASSRGNIKSDYGYTF,TGTGCCAGCAGCCGCGGAAACATCAAGTCTGACTATGGCTACACCTTC
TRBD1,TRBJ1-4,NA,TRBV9,CASSDGQGASEKLFF,TGTGCCAGCAGCGACGGACAGGGGGCTAGTGAAAAACTGTTTTTT
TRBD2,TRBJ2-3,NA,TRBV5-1,CASSLEVAGDTDTQYF,TGCGCCAGCAGCTTGGAGGTAGCGGGGGACACAGATACGCAGTATTTT
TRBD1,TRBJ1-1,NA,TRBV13,CASSLTGGTEAFF,TGTGCCAGCAGCCTGACAGGGGGCACTGAAGCTTTCTTT
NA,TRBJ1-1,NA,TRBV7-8,CASTRRMNTEAFF,TGTGCCAGCACCCGGCGCATGAACACTGAAGCTTTCTTT
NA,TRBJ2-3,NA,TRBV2,CASRGPSDTQYF,TGTGCCAGCAGGGGGCCCTCCGATACGCAGTATTTT
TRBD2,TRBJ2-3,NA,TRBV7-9,CASSNRLAGGPNTDTQYF,TGTGCCAGCAGCAACCGACTAGCGGGAGGGCCTAACACAGATACGCAGTATTTT
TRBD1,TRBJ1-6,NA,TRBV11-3,CASSLEQGAPARYNSPLHF,TGTGCCAGCAGCTTAGAACAGGGGGCGCCCGCGCGATATAATTCACCCCTCCACTTT
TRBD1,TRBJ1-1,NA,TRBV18,CASEDRGTEAFF,TGTGCCAGCGAGGACAGGGGCACTGAAGCTTTCTTT
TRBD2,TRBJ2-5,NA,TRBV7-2,CASSSPGSGSSGRQETQYF,TGTGCCAGCAGCTCCCCAGGGTCGGGCTCTAGCGGGAGACAAGAGACCCAGTACTTC
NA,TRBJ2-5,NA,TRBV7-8,CASIRNQETQYF,TGTGCCAGCATCCGTAATCAAGAGACCCAGTACTTC
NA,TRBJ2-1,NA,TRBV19,CASSRTASSHNEQFF,TGTGCCAGTAGCCGGACAGCTTCTAGTCATAATGAGCAGTTCTTC
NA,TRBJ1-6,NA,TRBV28,CAGGGPEDNSPLHF,TGTGCCGGGGGGGGACCGGAAGATAATTCACCCCTCCACTTT